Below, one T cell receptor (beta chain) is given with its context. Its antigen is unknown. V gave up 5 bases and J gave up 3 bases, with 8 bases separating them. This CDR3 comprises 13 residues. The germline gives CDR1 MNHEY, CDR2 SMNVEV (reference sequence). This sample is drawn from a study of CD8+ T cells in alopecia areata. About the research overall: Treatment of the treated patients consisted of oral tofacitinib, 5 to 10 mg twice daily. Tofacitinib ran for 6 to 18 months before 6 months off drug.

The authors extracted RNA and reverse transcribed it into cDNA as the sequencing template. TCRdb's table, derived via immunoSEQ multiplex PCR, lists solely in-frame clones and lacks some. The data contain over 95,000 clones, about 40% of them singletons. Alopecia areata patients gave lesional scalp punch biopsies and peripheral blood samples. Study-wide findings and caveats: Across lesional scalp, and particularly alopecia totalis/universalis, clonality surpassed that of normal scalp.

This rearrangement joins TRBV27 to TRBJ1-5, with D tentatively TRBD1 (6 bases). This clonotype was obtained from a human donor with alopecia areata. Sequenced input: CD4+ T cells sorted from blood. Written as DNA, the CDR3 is TGTGCCAGCAGTACAGGGTACAATCAGCCCCAGCATTTT. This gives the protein CASSTGYNQPQHF.